The source of this T cell receptor (beta chain) is a study of T cells after yellow fever vaccination. Findings of the study overall: Abundant bulk-derived clonotypes could contaminate FACS-sorted repertoires. Post-booster repertoires again held most primary-vaccination clones (about 96% CD4, roughly 88% CD8).

About this clonotype: Antigen unknown.

The length of the CDR3 is 14 residues. CDR1 and CDR2 (germline): SGHTA, FQGNSA. With 8 bases removed from V and 8 bases from J, the gap between germline ends came to 21 bases. TCRdb itself ran the 5' RACE reads through MiXCR, one entry per CDR3 protein. The sample includes around 180,000 distinct CDR3 sequences, approximately 6% of them seen just once. The rearrangement links TRBV7-2 to TRBJ1-1; D uncertain. The sequence derives from a young man who received the YFV17D yellow fever vaccine. Sequencing was performed on CD4+ T cells sorted from PBMCs, taken on the day of the first yellow fever vaccination. In DNA form, the CDR3 reads TGTGCCAGCCGCCCCATGGCCCGGATATCCGAAGCTTTCTTT. As protein: CASRPMARISEAFF.